This TCR beta chain was identified in a study of cytomegalovirus exposure and HLA in healthy donors. Findings and limits, study-wide: Among TCR sequences, most were rare, though some public TCRs appeared in many donors. Accounts indicate the classifier identified cytomegalovirus status with strong specificity and sensitivity. Earlier analysis looked at TCR beta V segments, and most were productive about 87% or about 30% of the time.

The PCR made use of 60 Vbeta and 13 Jbeta primers. In the original processing: The count from a later analysis was some 83 million unique TCR beta chains, 9.5 million to 11 million of them shared. Produced via immunoSEQ multiplex PCR; TCRdb's table is partial and in-frame only. V, J and clone size are taken as reported in that table, and D and trimming were inferred from the DNA itself. Here the sample spans about 160,000 clones, around 75% being singletons. CDR3 length: 15 amino acids. Germline V gene sequence: CDR1 MNHEY, CDR2 SMNVEV (reference sequence). The V and J ends lost 10 bases and 2 bases, in that order; junction bases with no gene match: 10. To note about this clone: Its antigen remains unidentified.

The V gene is TRBV27, the J gene TRBJ2-3, with 9 positions matching TRBD2. This receptor was taken from a man younger than 35 in good health and CMV-seropositive. Sequenced sample: PBMCs. As DNA, the CDR3 is TGTGCCACCGCGGGGGGGCTAGCCCACACAGATACGCAGTATTTT. Protein: CATAGGLAHTDTQYF.